A selection of T cell receptor beta chains follows, all from one sample in a study of T cells in localized non-small cell lung cancer. Method: immunoSEQ multiplex PCR; TCRdb's copy keeps in-frame clones and lacks some. The sample consists of 32,000 or so clones, around 90% of them appearing once. This sample comprised peripheral blood, obtained before any cancer treatment. Receptors were obtained from a man aged 35 to 69 with stage I lung adenocarcinoma. The CDR3 runs from the conserved cysteine through the conserved F or W. A D gene is named only where the DNA matches it firmly. Only part of the rows carry a size: once, few, many, or a class if the clone is expanded.

CDR3: CASSIVGSVREKLFF
DNA: TGTGCCAGTAGTATCGTGGGGAGTGTCAGAGAAAAACTGTTTTTT
length: 15
size: NA
D: NA
J: TRBJ1-4
V: TRBV19

CDR3: CASSHVGNTEAFF
DNA: TGCGCCAGCAGCCATGTAGGGAACACTGAAGCTTTCTTT
length: 13
size: few
D: NA
J: TRBJ1-1
V: TRBV4-1

CDR3: CASRDRGQSTNEKLFF
DNA: TGTGCCAGTAGAGATCGGGGGCAGTCAACTAATGAAAAACTGTTTTTT
length: 16
size: NA
D: NA
J: TRBJ1-4
V: TRBV19

CDR3: CASSFQGAWDGYTF
DNA: TGTGCCAGCAGCTTTCAGGGGGCCTGGGATGGCTACACCTTC
length: 14
size: NA
D: TRBD1
J: TRBJ1-2
V: TRBV7-2

CDR3: CASSDRVPTDTQYF
DNA: TGTGCCAGCTCGGACAGGGTACCCACAGATACGCAGTATTTT
length: 14
size: NA
D: TRBD1
J: TRBJ2-3
V: TRBV27

CDR3: CASRPGGTDTQYF
DNA: TGTGCCAGTAGGCCGGGGGGCACAGATACGCAGTATTTT
length: 13
size: NA
D: NA
J: TRBJ2-3
V: TRBV19

CDR3: CASSRRDLPYQPQHF
DNA: TGTGCCAGCAGCCGCCGGGACCTCCCTTATCAGCCCCAGCATTTT
length: 15
size: NA
D: NA
J: TRBJ1-5
V: TRBV5-6

CDR3: CASSDGIGGGELFF
DNA: TGTGCCAGCAGCGACGGCATAGGCGGCGGGGAGCTGTTTTTT
length: 14
size: once
D: NA
J: TRBJ2-2
V: TRBV7-6

CDR3: CASSLGARHYEQYF
DNA: TGCGCCAGCAGCTTGGGAGCGAGACACTACGAGCAGTACTTC
length: 14
size: NA
D: NA
J: TRBJ2-7
V: TRBV5-1

CDR3: CAWSVPGVGTGELFF
DNA: TGTGCCTGGAGTGTACCGGGTGTGGGGACCGGGGAGCTGTTTTTT
length: 15
size: once
D: NA
J: TRBJ2-2
V: TRBV30

CDR3: CASSLGVGASYNEQFF
DNA: TGTGCCAGCAGCTTAGGAGTGGGGGCGTCCTACAATGAGCAGTTCTTC
length: 16
size: NA
D: NA
J: TRBJ2-1
V: TRBV7-2

CDR3: CASSTQNSPLHF
DNA: TGTGCCAGCAGCACACAGAATTCACCCCTCCACTTT
length: 12
size: few
D: NA
J: TRBJ1-6
V: TRBV5-4

CDR3: CASSEAGWTTNDEQYF
DNA: TGTGCCAGCAGTGAAGCAGGCTGGACTACGAACGACGAGCAGTACTTC
length: 16
size: NA
D: NA
J: TRBJ2-7
V: TRBV2

CDR3: CASSSDSSGGYTF
DNA: TGTGCCAGCTCTTCAGACAGTTCGGGAGGCTACACCTTC
length: 13
size: few
D: NA
J: TRBJ1-2
V: TRBV18

CDR3: CASSLNSGNTEAFF
DNA: TGTGCCAGCAGCTTAAATTCAGGGAACACTGAAGCTTTCTTT
length: 14
size: NA
D: NA
J: TRBJ1-1
V: TRBV7-6

CDR3: CASREGAGANEKLFF
DNA: TGTGCCAGCAGGGAGGGGGCAGGAGCTAATGAAAAACTGTTTTTT
length: 15
size: NA
D: TRBD1
J: TRBJ1-4
V: TRBV2

CDR3: CASSPVSGANVLTF
DNA: TGTGCCAGCTCACCTGTATCTGGGGCCAACGTCCTGACTTTC
length: 14
size: NA
D: NA
J: TRBJ2-6
V: TRBV18

CDR3: CASSPRTGGGLYEQYF
DNA: TGTGCCAGCTCACCACGAACAGGTGGTGGTTTATACGAGCAGTACTTC
length: 16
size: NA
D: NA
J: TRBJ2-7
V: TRBV18

CDR3: CASSLVETSEETQYF
DNA: TGTGCCAGCAGCCTGGTGGAGACAAGTGAAGAGACCCAGTACTTC
length: 15
size: NA
D: NA
J: TRBJ2-5
V: TRBV5-5

CDR3: CASSPRDTNQPQHF
DNA: TGTGCCAGCAGTCCCCGGGACACCAATCAGCCCCAGCATTTT
length: 14
size: few
D: NA
J: TRBJ1-5
V: TRBV27

CDR3: CASSDRDRGTDTQYF
DNA: TGTGCCAGCAGCGACCGGGACAGGGGCACAGATACGCAGTATTTT
length: 15
size: NA
D: TRBD1
J: TRBJ2-3
V: TRBV13

CDR3: CASTPDGTGELFF
DNA: TGTGCCAGCACCCCGGATGGGACCGGGGAGCTGTTTTTT
length: 13
size: NA
D: NA
J: TRBJ2-2
V: TRBV2

CDR3: CASGLGATGGRNTIYF
DNA: TGTGCTAGTGGTTTGGGGGCGACAGGAGGTAGAAACACCATATATTTT
length: 16
size: once
D: NA
J: TRBJ1-3
V: TRBV12-5

CDR3: CASSPRTGLRETQYF
DNA: TGTGCCAGCAGTCCACGGACAGGTTTGCGGGAGACCCAGTACTTC
length: 15
size: NA
D: TRBD1
J: TRBJ2-5
V: TRBV6-5

CDR3: CASSPGLAGSASDTQYF
DNA: TGTGCCAGCAGCCCGGGACTAGCGGGGTCTGCATCCGATACGCAGTATTTT
length: 17
size: once
D: TRBD2
J: TRBJ2-3
V: TRBV9

CDR3: CASSVETDLGGELFF
DNA: TGTGCCAGCAGCGTGGAGACAGACCTAGGAGGGGAGCTGTTTTTT
length: 15
size: NA
D: NA
J: TRBJ2-2
V: TRBV5-4

CDR3: CASSQESVAAANQPQHF
DNA: TGTGCCAGCAGCCAAGAATCTGTGGCGGCAGCTAATCAGCCCCAGCATTTT
length: 17
size: NA
D: NA
J: TRBJ1-5
V: TRBV14

CDR3: CASRTGGNTIYF
DNA: TGTGCCAGCAGGACTGGTGGAAACACCATATATTTT
length: 12
size: NA
D: NA
J: TRBJ1-3
V: TRBV2

CDR3: CASRQQETQYF
DNA: TGTGCCAGCCGGCAGCAAGAGACCCAGTACTTC
length: 11
size: NA
D: NA
J: TRBJ2-5
V: TRBV2

CDR3: CASTTKRVGSSGNTIYF
DNA: TGTGCCAGCACTACAAAGCGGGTCGGGAGCTCTGGAAACACCATATATTTT
length: 17
size: NA
D: NA
J: TRBJ1-3
V: TRBV6-4

CDR3: CASSLLQADTEAFF
DNA: TGTGCCAGCAGCCTTCTACAGGCGGACACTGAAGCTTTCTTT
length: 14
size: few
D: NA
J: TRBJ1-1
V: TRBV9